Below are 30 T cell receptor beta chains sequenced from a single sample in a study of control samples from healthy donors and cancer patients. Measured with immunoSEQ multiplex PCR; TCRdb has only the in-frame clones, and not every one. This sample carries 400,000 to 500,000 clones, over 75% of them seen once, and the ten largest clones take roughly 6.4%. Sequencing was carried out using PBMCs. The receptors were sampled from a man between 40 and 49 years old with head and neck cancer.

The chain links TRBV7-2 to TRBJ2-1, with 13 bases fitting TRBD2. Germline CDR1 reads SGHTA; CDR2 reads FQGNSA. CDR3 length: 14 amino acids. Losses at the gene ends were 2 bases for V and 12 bases for J; bases not matched to a gene: 4. The CDR3 nucleotides are TGTGCCAGCAGCTTAACTAGCGGGGGGGCGATGCAGTTCTTC. The encoded protein is CASSLTSGGAMQFF.

This clone appeared a few times. The rearrangement uses TRBV27 and TRBJ1-6; the match to TRBD1 covers 7 bases. This CDR3 has 15 amino acids. Losses at the gene ends were 7 bases for V and 1 base for J; bases not matched to a gene: 4. Germline V gives CDR1 MNHEY, CDR2 SMNVEV (reference sequence). The CDR3 here is CASTAGGSYNSPLHF. The CDR3, as DNA: TGTGCCAGCACCGCAGGGGGATCCTATAATTCACCCCTCCACTTT.

The chain recombines TRBV3-1 (or the pseudogene TRBV3-2) with TRBJ2-5, with 8 bases fitting TRBD2. V lost 1 base, J lost 5 bases, and 12 bases stayed unmatched. CDR1 and CDR2 (germline): LGHDT, YNNKEL (reference sequence). The CDR3 is 17 residues long. CDR3 coding DNA: TGTGCCAGCAGCCAAGTGGGGTCCGGGAGGGGTCGGGAGACCCAGTACTTC. Translating it yields CASSQVGSGRGRETQYF.

This clone came up a few times. The rearrangement joins TRBV27 to TRBJ2-7, with D hard to call. Trimming removed 4 bases from V and 0 bases from J, with 7 bases in between. CDR3 length: 13 amino acids. Per the germline V gene, CDR1 is MNHEY and CDR2 is SMNVEV (reference sequence). The CDR3 loop is CASSYQSSYEQYF. The DNA for the CDR3 is TGTGCCAGCAGTTACCAGAGCTCCTACGAGCAGTACTTC.

V gene TRBV10-3 combines with J gene TRBJ1-1, with D possibly being TRBD1 (5 bases). This CDR3 contains 15 residues. Trimming took 9 bases from V and 3 from J, leaving 20 bases between them. Germline lookup yields CDR1 ENHRY and CDR2 SYGVKD. The CDR3 sequence is CAIRGPGVEYTEAFF. CDR3 in DNA: TGTGCCATTAGAGGGCCGGGGGTCGAATACACTGAAGCTTTCTTT.

This chain connects TRBV10-2 to TRBJ1-1, with D possibly TRBD1 on 5 matching bases. Germline CDR1 is WSHSY and CDR2 is SAAADI. V gave up 0 bases and J gave up 7 bases, with 12 bases separating them. There are 14 residues in the CDR3. The CDR3 nucleotides read TGCGCCAGCAGTGAGTCATTGGGGCTTGGTGAAGCTTTCTTT. Protein product: CASSESLGLGEAFF.

As regards this clone: The sample carries other DNA sequences with the same CDR3. The gene calls are TRBV30 and TRBJ2-1; 9 nucleotides agree with TRBD2. V dropped 7 bases and J dropped 10; count of bases not matched to a gene: 11. In germline, CDR1 is GTSNPN, CDR2 SVGIG (reference sequence). The CDR3 spans 13 residues. The CDR3 DNA reads as TGTGCCTCCTCTCCGACTAGCGGACTAGAGCAGTTCTTC. Protein product: CASSPTSGLEQFF.

The V call is TRBV28, the J call TRBJ2-7; a weak D match, TRBD1 (6 bases). V was cut by 10 bases and J by 2 bases, with 15 bases left in between. Germline V gene data show CDR1 as MDHEN and CDR2 as SYDVKM. The CDR3 extends over 13 amino acids. The CDR3 DNA reads as TGTGCCATCAGAAGGGACAACACCTACGAGCAGTACTTC. Its translation: CAIRRDNTYEQYF.

The chain is built from TRBV30 and TRBJ2-7, with D possibly being TRBD1 (6 bases). The germline V gene encodes CDR1 GTSNPN and CDR2 SVGIG (reference sequence). The CDR3 totals 14 residues. V shed 0 bases and J shed 5 bases, with 14 bases lying between them. The CDR3 DNA follows: TGTGCCTGGAGTGTACTGGTACAGGGACACGAGCAGTACTTC. Amino acids: CAWSVLVQGHEQYF. Drawing the rest from reference TRBV30 and TRBJ2-7, the complete variable domain is SQTIHQWPATLVQPVGSPLSLECTVEGTSNPNLYWYRQAAGRGLQLLFYSVGIGQISSEVPQNLSASRPQDRQFILSSKKLLLSDSGFYLCAWSVLVQGHEQYFGPGTRLTVT.

This clone was counted once. V gene TRBV13 combines with J gene TRBJ2-3; 9 bases agree with TRBD2. This CDR3 is 18 amino acids long. CDR1 is PRHDT, CDR2 FYEKMQ, per germline (reference sequence). The J segment lost 1 base and the V segment lost 2 bases, leaving 10 bases of the junction unmatched. Here the CDR3 DNA reads TGTGCCAGCAGCTTAATTAGCGGGGGACGTCTCGGCACAGATACGCAGTATTTT. Protein: CASSLISGGRLGTDTQYF.

The chain links TRBV7-8 to TRBJ2-2, with 8 bases that match TRBD1. Germline V lookup: CDR1 SGHVS, CDR2 FQNEAQ. The CDR3 consists of 16 residues. Germline trimming cut 3 bases from V and 2 bases from J; bases unmatched to any gene: 5. The CDR3 sequence: CASSFRQGANTGELFF. Written as DNA, the CDR3 is TGTGCCAGCAGCTTTCGTCAGGGGGCTAACACCGGGGAGCTGTTTTTT.

The V call is TRBV11-3, the J call TRBJ1-1; D unresolved. Germline CDR1 reads SGHNT; CDR2 reads YENEEA. Trimming cost V 2 bases and J 6 bases, with 10 bases left between them. The CDR3 totals 13 residues. Written as DNA, the CDR3 is TGTGCCAGCAGCTTAAGTGAGGGCGCTGAAGCTTTCTTT. The encoded protein is CASSLSEGAEAFF.

This chain joins TRBV27 and TRBJ2-1, with D unclear. The germline V gene has CDR1 MNHEY and CDR2 SMNVEV (reference sequence). Trimming removed 2 bases at V and 0 bases at J, with 5 bases between. The CDR3 is made up of 14 amino acids. The CDR3 spells CASSLMNSYNEQFF. CDR3 bases: TGTGCCAGCAGTTTAATGAACTCCTACAATGAGCAGTTCTTC.

This chain joins TRBV7-3 and TRBJ2-2, with 7 bases matching TRBD1. The V gene end was trimmed by 5 bases and the J gene end by 2 bases; junction bases not matched to a gene: 14. Germline CDR1 SGHTA, CDR2 FQGTGA. The CDR3 consists of 18 residues. CDR3 bases: TGTGCCAGCAGCCGAGCCTTAGGGGGCGGTAGAAACACCGGGGAGCTGTTTTTT. It encodes CASSRALGGGRNTGELFF. The full variable domain, completed using reference TRBV7-3 and TRBJ2-2, is GAGVSQTPSNKVTEKGKYVELRCDPISGHTALYWYRQSLGQGPEFLIYFQGTGAADDSGLPNDRFFAVRPEGSVSTLKIQRTERGDSAVYLCASSRALGGGRNTGELFFGEGSRLTVL.

The chain couples TRBV3-1 (or the pseudogene TRBV3-2) to TRBJ2-7; 8 bases map to TRBD2. Germline V gene sequence: CDR1 LGHDT, CDR2 YNNKEL (reference sequence). This CDR3 has 15 residues. V dropped 4 bases and J dropped 2; count of bases not matched to a gene: 7. The CDR3 coding sequence is TGTGCCAGCAGCCCGTGGACTAGCAGAGCCTACGAGCAGTACTTC. Protein product: CASSPWTSRAYEQYF.

The V and J genes are TRBV20-1 and TRBJ1-2, with D uncertain. Germline V CDR1 and CDR2: DFQATT, SNEGSKA (reference sequence). The V end was cut by 6 bases, the J end by 12 bases, with 14 bases between. The CDR3 runs to 10 residues. CDR3 region: CSAAVLKDTF. The CDR3 DNA reads as TGCAGTGCCGCCGTGTTAAAAGACACCTTC.

V gene TRBV7-2 combines with J gene TRBJ2-7; either TRBD1 or TRBD2 may supply D (5 bases each). Between the trimmed V and J ends, which lost 1 base and 6 bases, there was a span of 16 bases. Germline CDR1 SGHTA, CDR2 FQGNSA. The CDR3 extends over 15 amino acids. The CDR3 sequence is CASSLVGAGSSEQYF. The CDR3 DNA reads as TGTGCCAGCAGCTTAGTCGGGGCAGGGTCTAGCGAGCAGTACTTC. The full variable domain, rest sourced from reference TRBV7-2 and TRBJ2-7, is GAGVSQSPSNKVTEKGKDVELRCDPISGHTALYWYRQSLGQGLEFLIYFQGNSAPDKSGLPSDRFSAERTGGSVSTLTIQRTQQEDSAVYLCASSLVGAGSSEQYFGPGTRLTVT.

J is TRBJ1-2 and V is TRBV5-6; no definite D call. The CDR3 spans 14 residues. In germline, CDR1 is SGHDT, CDR2 YYEEEE. Between the trimmed V and J ends, which lost 0 bases and 0 bases, there was a span of 6 bases. The CDR3 coding sequence is TGTGCCAGCAGCTTGGATGAGTCTAACTATGGCTACACCTTC. This sequence encodes CASSLDESNYGYTF.

V gene TRBV6-5 combines with J gene TRBJ2-3; D is perhaps TRBD2 (6 bases). Trimming took off 4 bases at V and 1 base at J, with 12 bases between the two ends. The germline V gene encodes CDR1 MNHEY and CDR2 SVGAGI. This CDR3 spans 15 amino acids. The CDR3, as DNA: TGTGCCAGCAGTTTGGGGACTCCCGGCACAGATACGCAGTATTTT. Encoded protein: CASSLGTPGTDTQYF.

This chain uses TRBV19 with TRBJ2-7; 10 nucleotides line up with TRBD2. V lost 2 bases and J lost 0; bases outside the gene matches: 4. The CDR3 runs to 16 residues. In germline, CDR1 is LNHDA, CDR2 SQIVND (reference sequence). CDR3 residues: CASSILPSGGSYEQYF. The CDR3 DNA sequence: TGTGCCAGTAGTATACTGCCTAGCGGGGGCTCCTACGAGCAGTACTTC.

This sequence joins TRBV27 and TRBJ1-4; 9 nucleotides line up with TRBD1. Germline trimming cut 8 bases from V and 8 bases from J; bases unmatched to any gene: 6. The germline gives CDR1 MNHEY, CDR2 SMNVEV (reference sequence). This CDR3 contains 13 residues. The CDR3 bases are TGTGCCAGCCAACAGGGGGCTCACGAAAAACTGTTTTTT. Protein sequence: CASQQGAHEKLFF.

The chain employs TRBV9 and TRBJ1-1; TRBD1 matches 10 bases. V dropped 4 bases and J dropped 0; count of bases not matched to a gene: 9. Germline V CDR1 and CDR2: SGDLS, YYNGEE. There are 17 residues in the CDR3. In DNA form, the CDR3 reads TGTGCCAGCAGCAGCTTCGCCGGGACAGGGGTGAACACTGAAGCTTTCTTT. Its protein is CASSSFAGTGVNTEAFF.

The chain uses TRBV9 and TRBJ1-1; D unclear. In germline, CDR1 is SGDLS, CDR2 YYNGEE. The CDR3 covers 14 residues. The V and J ends lost 2 bases and 1 base respectively, with 9 bases between them. The CDR3 DNA is TGTGCCAGCAGCGTTAGGTTTGGGAACACTGAAGCTTTCTTT. Its translation: CASSVRFGNTEAFF. Full variable domain (missing parts from reference TRBV9 and TRBJ1-1): DSGVTQTPKHLITATGQRVTLRCSPRSGDLSVYWYQQSLDQGLQFLIQYYNGEERAKGNILERFSAQQFPDLHSELNLSSLELGDSALYFCASSVRFGNTEAFFGQGTRLTVV.

The V call is TRBV6-5, the J call TRBJ2-2; D may be TRBD2 (5 bases). V lost 6 bases, J lost 10 bases, and 21 bases lay in between. The CDR3 contains 15 residues. CDR1 and CDR2 from the germline V gene are MNHEY and SVGAGI. Here the CDR3 reads CASRSRLDDREELFF. DNA for the CDR3: TGTGCCAGCAGATCGAGATTGGATGATCGGGAGGAGCTGTTTTTT.

This chain connects TRBV5-6 to TRBJ2-1; weak D call: TRBD2 (5 bases). Germline loops: CDR1 SGHDT, CDR2 YYEEEE. V was trimmed by 0 bases and J by 0 bases, leaving 10 bases between them. The length of the CDR3 is 16 residues. The CDR3 sequence is CASSLGTPSSYNEQFF. The CDR3 nucleotides read TGTGCCAGCAGCTTGGGGACTCCAAGCTCCTACAATGAGCAGTTCTTC. The complete variable domain, with remaining parts taken from reference TRBV5-6 and TRBJ2-1, reads DAGVTQSPTHLIKTRGQQVTLRCSPKSGHDTVSWYQQALGQGPQFIFQYYEEEERQRGNFPDRFSGHQFPNYSSELNVNALLLGDSALYLCASSLGTPSSYNEQFFGPGTRLTVL.

The rearrangement links TRBV12-5 to TRBJ2-6; D remains unclear. This CDR3 region has 18 residues. The germline V gene has CDR1 LGHNT and CDR2 FRNRAP. V lost 4 bases to trimming and J lost 1 base, with 17 bases between them. The CDR3 DNA sequence: TGTGCTAGTGGTTCAGGAAGTAAGAACATATCTGGGGCCAACGTCCTGACTTTC. Translating it yields CASGSGSKNISGANVLTF.

The rearrangement uses TRBV6-5 and TRBJ1-2; D unclear. Trimming shortened V by 7 bases and J by 3 bases, and 6 bases separated the two germline ends. The CDR3 length is 11 residues. The germline CDR1 and CDR2 sequences are MNHEY and SVGAGI. The CDR3 loop is CASTGDYGYTF. For the CDR3, the DNA is TGTGCCAGCACCGGGGACTATGGCTACACCTTC.

This rearrangement joins TRBV6-5 to TRBJ2-5; 7 nucleotides agree with TRBD1. CDR3 size: 15 residues. Germline CDR1 is MNHEY and CDR2 is SVGAGI. Losses at the gene ends were 8 bases for V and 4 bases for J; bases not matched to a gene: 13. Here the CDR3 reads CASGPEGGSGETQYF. CDR3 DNA sequence: TGTGCCAGCGGGCCAGAAGGGGGCTCCGGAGAGACCCAGTACTTC.

J is TRBJ2-2 and V is TRBV7-3, with D unresolved. The CDR3 is 16 residues long. V was shortened by 1 base and J by 1 base, with 10 bases between the two germline ends. Germline V gene data show CDR1 as SGHTA and CDR2 as FQGTGA. The CDR3 loop is CASSLNVAGNTGELFF. The CDR3 coding sequence is TGTGCCAGCAGCTTAAACGTCGCAGGGAACACCGGGGAGCTGTTTTTT.

Only one count was recorded for this clone. The chain couples TRBV11-2 to TRBJ2-7; 8 bases align to TRBD2. The CDR3 is 16 residues long. V lost 5 bases to trimming and J lost 0 bases; unmatched junction nucleotides: 9. From germline, CDR1 is SGHAT and CDR2 FQNNGV. The CDR3: CASSLVAGLSSYEQYF. CDR3 DNA: TGTGCCAGCAGCCTCGTAGCGGGATTAAGCTCCTACGAGCAGTACTTC.